The source of this TCR beta chain is a study of early T cells in non-severe SARS-CoV-2 infection. Trimming removed 1 base at V and 2 bases at J, with 11 bases between. Germline CDR1 is SEHNR and CDR2 is FQNEAQ (reference sequence). The CDR3 sequence is 15 residues long. TCRdb itself ran the 5' RACE reads through MiXCR, one entry per CDR3 protein. The table includes around 25,000 distinct CDR3 sequences, around 5.1% detected once. This clonotype was detected ten times or more. The sequenced sample consisted of whole blood. This sequence was found in an adult who was a healthcare worker with PCR-confirmed SARS-CoV-2 infection or an uninfected control (not recorded which). The genes are TRBV7-9 and TRBJ1-2; D possibly corresponds to TRBD1 (5 bases). In nucleotides, the CDR3 is TGTGCCAGCAGCTTAGAAAGGCGACAGAACTATGGCTACACCTTC. Translation gives CASSLERRQNYGYTF.